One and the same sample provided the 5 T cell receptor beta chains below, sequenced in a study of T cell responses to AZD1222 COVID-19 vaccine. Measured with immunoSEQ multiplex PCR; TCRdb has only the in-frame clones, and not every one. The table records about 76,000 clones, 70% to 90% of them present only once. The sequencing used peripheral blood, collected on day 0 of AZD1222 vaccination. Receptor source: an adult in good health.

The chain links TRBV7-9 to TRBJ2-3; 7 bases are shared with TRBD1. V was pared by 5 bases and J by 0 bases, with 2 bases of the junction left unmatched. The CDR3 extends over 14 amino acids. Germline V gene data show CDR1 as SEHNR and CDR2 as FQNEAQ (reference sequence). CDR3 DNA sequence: TGTGCCAGCAGCGGGACAGCTAGCACAGATACGCAGTATTTT. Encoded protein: CASSGTASTDTQYF.

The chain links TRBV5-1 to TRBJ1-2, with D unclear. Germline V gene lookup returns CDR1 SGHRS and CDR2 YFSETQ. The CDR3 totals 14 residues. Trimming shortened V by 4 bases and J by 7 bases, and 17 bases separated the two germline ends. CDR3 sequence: CASSNNFGSRGYTF. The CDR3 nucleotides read TGCGCCAGCAGCAACAACTTTGGCTCGCGTGGCTACACCTTC.

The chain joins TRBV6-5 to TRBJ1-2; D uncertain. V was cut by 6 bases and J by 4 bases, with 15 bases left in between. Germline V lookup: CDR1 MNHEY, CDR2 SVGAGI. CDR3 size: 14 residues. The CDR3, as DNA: TGTGCCAGCAGACCTGGGCAGTTGCTCTATGGCTACACCTTC. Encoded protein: CASRPGQLLYGYTF.

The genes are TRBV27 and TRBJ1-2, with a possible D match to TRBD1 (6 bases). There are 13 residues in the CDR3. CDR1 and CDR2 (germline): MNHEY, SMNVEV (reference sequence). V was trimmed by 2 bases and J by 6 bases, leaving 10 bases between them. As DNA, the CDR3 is TGTGCCAGCAGTTTACTGGGGGGCCATGGCTACACCTTC. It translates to CASSLLGGHGYTF.

This CDR3 reads CASSIAAGEADTQYF. In nucleotides, the CDR3 is TGTGCCAGTAGTATTGCAGCGGGGGAGGCAGATACGCAGTATTTT. The chain recombines TRBV19 with TRBJ2-3; 8 nucleotides agree with TRBD2. This CDR3 has 15 residues. The V gene's germline CDR1 is LNHDA and CDR2 SQIVND (reference sequence). Trimming at V came to 3 bases and at J to 4 bases, leaving 6 bases not matched to a gene.